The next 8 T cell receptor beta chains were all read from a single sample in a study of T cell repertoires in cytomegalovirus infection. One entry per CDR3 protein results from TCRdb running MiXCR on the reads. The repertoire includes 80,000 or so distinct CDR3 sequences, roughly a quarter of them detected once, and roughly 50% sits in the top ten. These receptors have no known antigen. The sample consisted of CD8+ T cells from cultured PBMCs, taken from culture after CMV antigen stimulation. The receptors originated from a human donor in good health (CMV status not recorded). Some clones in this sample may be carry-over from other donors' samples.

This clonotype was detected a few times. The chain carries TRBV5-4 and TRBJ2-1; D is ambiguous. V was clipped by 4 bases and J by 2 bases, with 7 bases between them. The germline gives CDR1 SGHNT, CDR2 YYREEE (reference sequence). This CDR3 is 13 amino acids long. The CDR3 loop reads CASSHHPYNEQFF. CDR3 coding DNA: TGTGCCAGCAGCCACCACCCCTACAATGAGCAGTTCTTC.

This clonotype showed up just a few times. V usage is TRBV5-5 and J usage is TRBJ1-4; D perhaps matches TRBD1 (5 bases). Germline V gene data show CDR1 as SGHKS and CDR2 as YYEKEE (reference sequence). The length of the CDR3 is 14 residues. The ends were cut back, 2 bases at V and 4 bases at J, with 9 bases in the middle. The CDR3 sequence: CASSFRAFNEKLFF. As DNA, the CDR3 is TGTGCCAGCAGCTTCAGGGCGTTTAATGAAAAACTGTTTTTT.

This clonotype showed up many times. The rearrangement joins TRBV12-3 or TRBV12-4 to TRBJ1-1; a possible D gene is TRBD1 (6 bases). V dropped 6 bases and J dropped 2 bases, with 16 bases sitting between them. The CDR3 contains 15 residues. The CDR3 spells CASSPRGRGNTEAFF. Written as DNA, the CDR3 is TGTGCCAGCAGCCCCAGGGGTCGGGGCAACACTGAAGCTTTCTTT.

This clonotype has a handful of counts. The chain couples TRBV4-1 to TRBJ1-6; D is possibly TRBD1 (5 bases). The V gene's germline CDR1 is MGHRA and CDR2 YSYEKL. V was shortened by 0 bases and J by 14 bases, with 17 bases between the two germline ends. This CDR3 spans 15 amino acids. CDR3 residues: CASSQEWRTLYTLHF. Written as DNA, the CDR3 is TGCGCCAGCAGCCAAGAATGGCGGACACTATACACCCTCCACTTT.

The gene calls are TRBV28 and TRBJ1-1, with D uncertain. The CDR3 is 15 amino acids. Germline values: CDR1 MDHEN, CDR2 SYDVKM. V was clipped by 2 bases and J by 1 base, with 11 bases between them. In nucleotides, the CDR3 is TGTGCCAGCAGTTTAAGTGTGGGTGCGAACACTGAAGCTTTCTTT. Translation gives CASSLSVGANTEAFF.

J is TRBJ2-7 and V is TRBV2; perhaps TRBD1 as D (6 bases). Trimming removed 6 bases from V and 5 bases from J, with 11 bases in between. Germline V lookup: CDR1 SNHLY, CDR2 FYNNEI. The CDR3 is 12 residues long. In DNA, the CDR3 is TGTGCCAGCAGACAGGGTCTAAACGAGCAGTACTTC. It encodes CASRQGLNEQYF.

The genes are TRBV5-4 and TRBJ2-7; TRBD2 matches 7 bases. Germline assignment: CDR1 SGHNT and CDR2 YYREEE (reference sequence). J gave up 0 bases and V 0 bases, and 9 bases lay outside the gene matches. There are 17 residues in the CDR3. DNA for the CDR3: TGTGCCAGCAGCTTGGCCGGAGCGGGGCTTAGCTCCTACGAGCAGTACTTC. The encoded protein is CASSLAGAGLSSYEQYF.

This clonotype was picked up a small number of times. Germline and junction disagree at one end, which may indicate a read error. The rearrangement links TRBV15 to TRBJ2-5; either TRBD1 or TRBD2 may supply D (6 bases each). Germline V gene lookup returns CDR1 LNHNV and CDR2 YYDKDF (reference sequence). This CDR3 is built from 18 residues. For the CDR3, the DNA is TGTGCCACCAGCGGAGAGGGGGGAAGCGACAGGCTAAAAGAGACCCAGTACTTC. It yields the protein CATSGEGGSDRLKETQYF.